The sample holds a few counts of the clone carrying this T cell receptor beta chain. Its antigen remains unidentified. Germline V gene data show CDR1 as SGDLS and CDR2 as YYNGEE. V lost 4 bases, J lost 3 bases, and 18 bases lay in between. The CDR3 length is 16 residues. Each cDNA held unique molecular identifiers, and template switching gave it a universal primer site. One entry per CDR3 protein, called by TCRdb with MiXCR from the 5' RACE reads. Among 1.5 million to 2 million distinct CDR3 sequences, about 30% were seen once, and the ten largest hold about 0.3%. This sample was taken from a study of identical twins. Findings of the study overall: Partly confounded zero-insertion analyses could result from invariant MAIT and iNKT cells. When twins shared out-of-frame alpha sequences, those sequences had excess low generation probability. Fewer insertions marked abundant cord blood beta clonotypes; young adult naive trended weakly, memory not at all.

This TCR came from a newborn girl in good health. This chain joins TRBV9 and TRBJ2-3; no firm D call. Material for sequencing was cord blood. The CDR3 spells CASSPRPEPRTDTQYF. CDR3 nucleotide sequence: TGTGCCAGCAGCCCACGCCCGGAACCGCGGACAGATACGCAGTATTTT.